Listed below are T cell receptor beta chains from one sample, sequenced in a study of technical replicates of blood from a few donors. Method: immunoSEQ multiplex PCR; TCRdb's copy keeps in-frame clones and lacks some. The sample yields tens of thousands of clones, around 93% seen once. Sequenced material: T cells isolated from PBMCs. The receptors stem from a human donor in good health. The CDR3 runs from the conserved cysteine through the conserved F or W. A D gene is named only where the DNA matches it firmly. Only some rows state a clone size, as once, few, many or a class for expanded clones.

j_call,d_call,clone_size,v_call,cdr3_aa,cdr3_nt
TRBJ2-1,TRBD2,-,TRBV4-1,CASSQRSSGRAVSYNEQFF,TGCGCCAGCAGCCAAAGATCTAGCGGGAGGGCCGTTTCCTACAATGAGCAGTTCTTC
TRBJ2-5,-,-,TRBV6-1,CASREETQYF,TGTGCCAGCAGGGAGGAGACCCAGTACTTC
TRBJ2-7,-,-,TRBV6-1,CASREGIYEQYF,TGTGCCAGCAGGGAGGGGATCTACGAGCAGTACTTC
TRBJ2-1,TRBD1,-,TRBV6-6,CASSYGYPPGGEQFF,TGTGCCAGCAGTTACGGGTACCCCCCAGGGGGTGAGCAGTTCTTC
TRBJ2-1,TRBD1,-,TRBV2,CASRGTGPKYNEQFF,TGTGCCAGCAGGGGGACAGGCCCGAAGTACAATGAGCAGTTCTTC
TRBJ2-3,-,-,TRBV5-1,CASSLASSTDTQYF,TGCGCCAGCAGCTTGGCCTCTAGCACAGATACGCAGTATTTT
TRBJ2-3,TRBD2,-,TRBV11-3,CASRNYNPLAGRTDTQYF,TGTGCCAGCAGAAATTACAACCCCCTAGCGGGACGGACAGATACGCAGTATTTT
TRBJ2-7,TRBD1,-,TRBV5-8,CASRPLSGTGTYEQYF,TGTGCCAGCAGACCTCTGTCCGGGACAGGGACCTACGAGCAGTACTTC
TRBJ2-7,-,-,TRBV27,CASNQGPNYEQYF,TGTGCCAGCAATCAGGGGCCAAACTACGAGCAGTACTTC
TRBJ1-2,TRBD1,-,TRBV19,CASSTGGQSLYGYTF,TGTGCCAGTAGCACAGGGGGACAGTCTCTCTATGGCTACACCTTC
TRBJ2-5,TRBD1,-,TRBV9,CASSRQGLSETQYF,TGTGCCAGCAGCAGACAGGGTTTGTCCGAGACCCAGTACTTC
TRBJ2-5,TRBD1,-,TRBV7-9,CASSSGQGPQETQYF,TGTGCCAGCAGCTCGGGACAGGGACCTCAAGAGACCCAGTACTTC
TRBJ1-5,TRBD1,-,TRBV4-1,CASSQGTGTGGGRGQPQHF,TGCGCCAGCAGCCAAGGTACCGGGACAGGGGGCGGGCGCGGTCAGCCCCAGCATTTT
TRBJ1-5,-,-,TRBV27,CASSLATTSNQPQHF,TGTGCCAGCAGTTTAGCGACAACTAGCAATCAGCCCCAGCATTTT
TRBJ1-5,-,-,TRBV7-2,CASSLVTALNQPQHF,TGTGCCAGCAGCTTAGTGACAGCACTCAATCAGCCCCAGCATTTT
TRBJ1-3,-,-,TRBV7-6,CASSPNQGFGNTIYF,TGTGCCAGCAGCCCCAATCAGGGATTTGGAAACACCATATATTTT
TRBJ1-5,TRBD1,-,TRBV6-5,CASSRTGNQPQHF,TGTGCCAGCAGCCGGACAGGGAATCAGCCCCAGCATTTT
TRBJ2-5,TRBD1,-,TRBV7-2,CASNFRGRETQYF,TGTGCCAGCAACTTCAGGGGGCGAGAGACCCAGTACTTC
TRBJ1-1,-,-,TRBV19,CASSPGVRYTEAFF,TGTGCCAGTAGTCCAGGCGTTCGGTACACTGAAGCTTTCTTT
TRBJ2-1,TRBD2,once,TRBV13,CASRLAGIAYNEQFF,TGTGCCAGCAGGCTAGCGGGAATAGCCTACAATGAGCAGTTCTTC
TRBJ2-2,-,-,TRBV9,CASSGGASGELFF,TGTGCCAGCAGTGGGGGGGCAAGCGGGGAGCTGTTTTTT
TRBJ2-7,-,-,TRBV19,CASSIDLSTYGTTTYEQYF,TGTGCCAGTAGTATAGATCTATCCACCTACGGGACAACCACCTACGAGCAGTACTTC
TRBJ2-3,TRBD2,-,TRBV28,CASSPMQLAGRTDTQYF,TGTGCCAGCAGCCCTATGCAACTAGCGGGAAGGACAGATACGCAGTATTTT
TRBJ2-1,-,few,TRBV4-1,CASSVPGLPIYNEQFF,TGCGCCAGCAGCGTACCGGGACTCCCAATCTACAATGAGCAGTTCTTC
TRBJ2-1,TRBD2,-,TRBV27,CASSSGTSGNEQFF,TGTGCCAGCAGTTCCGGGACTAGCGGCAATGAGCAGTTCTTC
TRBJ1-2,-,-,TRBV30,CAWSHGNYGYTF,TGTGCCTGGAGTCACGGGAACTATGGCTACACCTTC
TRBJ1-6,TRBD1,-,TRBV30,CAWSVRTGRYNSPLHF,TGTGCCTGGAGTGTACGGACAGGGAGGTATAATTCACCCCTCCACTTT
TRBJ1-1,TRBD1,-,TRBV5-4,CASSLGGTGVVEAFF,TGTGCCAGCAGCTTGGGTGGGACAGGGGTCGTTGAAGCTTTCTTT
TRBJ1-2,-,-,TRBV7-9,CASSDGGIYGYTF,TGTGCCAGCAGCGACGGGGGTATCTATGGCTACACCTTC
TRBJ2-7,-,-,TRBV28,CASSLSGRGYEQYF,TGTGCCAGCAGTTTATCCGGGAGAGGGTACGAGCAGTACTTC
TRBJ2-3,-,-,TRBV7-2,CASRDGGLTDTQYF,TGTGCCAGCAGGGATGGGGGACTTACAGATACGCAGTATTTT
TRBJ1-3,-,-,TRBV27,CASSLGTSGNTIYF,TGTGCCAGCAGTTTAGGCACGTCTGGAAACACCATATATTTT
TRBJ2-7,TRBD2,-,TRBV5-1,CASSLAGLGTYEQYF,TGCGCCAGCAGCTTGGCGGGACTAGGCACCTACGAGCAGTACTTC
TRBJ2-5,TRBD2,-,TRBV5-1,CASSPIWAGEETQYF,TGCGCCAGCAGCCCGATCTGGGCGGGGGAAGAGACCCAGTACTTC
TRBJ1-6,-,-,TRBV11-3,CASSPRGGADNSPLHF,TGTGCCAGCAGCCCCCGGGGAGGGGCCGATAATTCACCCCTCCACTTT